This T cell receptor beta chain was identified in a study of spatial heterogeneity in lung cancer. Study details: Among detected sequences, beta-chain ones consistently exceeded alpha-chain ones in number.

Every molecule of TCR cDNA had its own unique molecular identifier. TCRdb reprocessed the 5' RACE reads via MiXCR and lists one record per CDR3 protein. The sample lists about 38,000 distinct CDR3 sequences, roughly 5.6% seen once, with less than 30% in the top ten. Looked up from germline, CDR1 is SGHTA and CDR2 is FQGNSA. This CDR3 has 17 amino acids. V lost 5 bases and J lost 0, with 19 bases in between. This sample's time point: sample taken at primary tumor resection. Whole RNA was taken from tumor, nontumor lung or frozen PBMC; it was then sequenced unsorted. The cohort: about 79 early-stage, untreated non-small cell lung cancer patients. This clonotype has ten or more counts.

The sequences come from PBMCs, collected at surgery. The chain is built from TRBV7-2 and TRBJ2-5; perhaps D is TRBD1 or TRBD2 (6 bases each). The TCR was taken from a female donor with early-stage non-small cell lung cancer. The CDR3 coding sequence is TGTGCCAGCAGCCCGGGGAGGACGGGGGCCTACCAAGAGACCCAGTACTTC. Its translation is CASSPGRTGAYQETQYF.